This paragraph covers one T cell receptor (beta chain) sequence. As yet, its antigen is unknown. This record belongs to a study of shared clonotypes between healthy human individuals. Naivety among CD8 cells was defined by CD45RO negativity and positive CCR7 selection, thereby excluding terminally differentiated effector memory CD45RA+ cells. This CDR3 contains 15 residues. Germline loops: CDR1 ENHRY, CDR2 SYGVKD. Trimming took 4 bases from V and 5 from J; bases not matched to a gene: 8. Some clones are missing from TCRdb's copy, which holds only in-frame ones; the method was immunoSEQ multiplex PCR. Here the sample spans millions of clones, about 95% being singletons. Broader study findings: It was expected that sequencing depth would affect clonotype sharing among donors. Lower generation probabilities were found for non-shared clonotypes than for those shared by all four donors.

The material sequenced was naive CD8+ T cells sorted from blood. This chain links TRBV10-3 with TRBJ2-1; 7 bases match TRBD1. This sequence was found in a man younger than 35 in good health. DNA for the CDR3: TGTGCCATCAGTGGAGAAAGGGGGCTAAACAATGAGCAGTTCTTC. Translation gives CAISGERGLNNEQFF.